This passage covers 14 T cell receptor beta chains from one sample sequenced in a study of shared clonotypes between healthy human individuals. The naive CD8 fraction comprised CD45RO-negative cells positively selected for CCR7 and excluded terminally differentiated effector memory CD45RA+ cells. The table came from immunoSEQ multiplex PCR; TCRdb's copy has only in-frame clones and leaves some out. The sample records approximately 2,000,000 clones, around 95% being singletons. The sequencing sample was made of naive CD8+ T cells from PBMCs. These receptors all stem from a man aged 18 to 35 in good health. Some clones in this sample may be carry-over from other donors' samples.

The table lists this clone with a few counts. The chain recombines TRBV6-5 with TRBJ1-1; no firm D call. Trimming shortened V by 1 base and J by 3 bases, and 6 bases separated the two germline ends. CDR1 MNHEY and CDR2 SVGAGI come from the germline V gene. The CDR3 is 13 residues long. CDR3 bases: TGTGCCAGCAGTTACTGGCGGGACACTGAAGCTTTCTTT. It encodes CASSYWRDTEAFF.

The CDR3 DNA follows: TGTGCCACCACAGGGCAGGGGAGGGTGTACGAGCAGTACTTC. Its translation is CATTGQGRVYEQYF. The chain is built from TRBV28 and TRBJ2-7; weak D call: TRBD2 (7 bases). The V end lost 10 bases, the J end lost 4 bases, and 20 bases lay between the germline ends. Per germline, CDR1 MDHEN and CDR2 SYDVKM. The CDR3 is made up of 14 amino acids.

The chain joins TRBV28 to TRBJ1-1; D is undetermined. This CDR3 contains 15 residues. Germline V gene lookup returns CDR1 MDHEN and CDR2 SYDVKM. Trimming removed 2 bases from V and 0 bases from J, with 10 bases in between. CDR3 DNA: TGTGCCAGCAGTTTAGCGGGAGAACTGAACACTGAAGCTTTCTTT. Translated: CASSLAGELNTEAFF.

This chain uses TRBV5-4 with TRBJ2-5, with 8 bases fitting TRBD1. The last part of the DNA fits TRBJ2-7 better; the J call may be wrong. The CDR3 is 13 residues long. Germline CDR1 is SGHNT and CDR2 is YYREEE (reference sequence). CDR3 coding DNA: TGTGCCAGCAGTACGACAGGGGTCCCCGAGCAGTACTTC. Translated: CASSTTGVPEQYF.

The chain carries TRBV13 and TRBJ1-5, with no clear D. This CDR3 is built from 14 residues. V was shortened by 6 bases and J by 1 base, with 10 bases between the two germline ends. Germline V CDR1 and CDR2: PRHDT, FYEKMQ (reference sequence). Here the CDR3 reads CASRLAESNQPQHF. CDR3 coding DNA: TGTGCCAGCAGGTTGGCAGAGAGCAATCAGCCCCAGCATTTT.

The rearrangement uses TRBV7-9 and TRBJ1-3, with TRBD1 as a possible D gene (6 bases). Between the trimmed V and J ends, which lost 5 bases and 0 bases, there was a span of 20 bases. CDR3 size: 18 residues. Germline CDR1 is SEHNR and CDR2 is FQNEAQ (reference sequence). Here the CDR3 reads CASSHIGQPKTSGNTIYF. CDR3 in DNA: TGTGCCAGCAGCCACATCGGACAGCCCAAAACCTCTGGAAACACCATATATTTT.

CDR3 amino acids: CASSVAGDFYEQYF. CDR3 in DNA: TGTGCCAGCAGCGTAGCTGGGGACTTCTACGAGCAGTACTTC. The chain carries TRBV9 and TRBJ2-7; the D gene is possibly TRBD2 (6 bases). The CDR3 is 14 residues long. Germline CDR1 and CDR2: SGDLS and YYNGEE. Trimming pared 0 bases from V and 3 bases from J, leaving 10 bases between.

The rearrangement links TRBV19 to TRBJ2-1, with 7 positions matching TRBD2. The germline CDR1 and CDR2 sequences are LNHDA and SQIVND (reference sequence). The CDR3 runs 15 residues. Trimming took 3 bases from V and 2 from J; bases not matched to a gene: 4. The CDR3 sequence: CASSMAGAAYNEQFF. The CDR3 nucleotides read TGTGCCAGTAGTATGGCGGGAGCGGCCTACAATGAGCAGTTCTTC.

The chain uses TRBV19 and TRBJ2-7; no clear D. V lost 3 bases, J lost 0 bases, and 12 bases lay in between. The CDR3 covers 15 residues. CDR1 LNHDA and CDR2 SQIVND come from the germline V gene (reference sequence). The CDR3: CASSMADGGSYEQYF. The CDR3 bases are TGTGCCAGTAGTATGGCTGACGGTGGCTCCTACGAGCAGTACTTC. The full variable domain, with the rest looked up from reference TRBV19 and TRBJ2-7, is DGGITQSPKYLFRKEGQNVTLSCEQNLNHDAMYWYRQDPGQGLRLIYYSQIVNDFQKGDIAEGYSVSREKKESFPLTVTSAQKNPTAFYLCASSMADGGSYEQYFGPGTRLTVT.

The rearrangement uses TRBV18 and TRBJ2-5, with 8 bases lining up with TRBD1. V shed 0 bases, J shed 5 bases, and the junction held 8 bases outside the gene matches. Germline CDR1 is KGHSH and CDR2 is LQKENI. This CDR3 contains 16 residues. The CDR3: CASSPPARGRSETQYF. The CDR3 region has the DNA TGTGCCAGCTCACCACCGGCCAGGGGGCGCTCGGAGACCCAGTACTTC.

The chain links TRBV7-9 to TRBJ2-1; a possible D gene is TRBD2 (5 bases). The CDR3 loop spans 15 amino acids. Germline V gene lookup returns CDR1 SEHNR and CDR2 FQNEAQ (reference sequence). V lost 1 base and J lost 2, with 9 bases in between. The CDR3, as DNA: TGTGCCAGCAGCTTAGGTAGCGACCCCTACAATGAGCAGTTCTTC. This gives the protein CASSLGSDPYNEQFF.

The V and J genes are TRBV7-9 and TRBJ1-1; D is unresolved. The CDR3 is 12 amino acids. V lost 2 bases to trimming and J lost 4 bases, with 5 bases between them. CDR1 and CDR2 (germline): SEHNR, FQNEAQ (reference sequence). This chain's CDR3 is CASSLLPTEAFF. For the CDR3, the DNA is TGTGCCAGCAGCTTACTACCCACTGAAGCTTTCTTT.

The chain links TRBV7-9 to TRBJ1-1; no clear D. V was trimmed by 3 bases and J by 6 bases, leaving 11 bases between them. Germline assignment: CDR1 SEHNR and CDR2 FQNEAQ (reference sequence). This CDR3 spans 13 amino acids. The CDR3 coding sequence is TGTGCCAGCAGCTTCGGGCCGAAGTCTGAAGCTTTCTTT. Its translation is CASSFGPKSEAFF.

The chain employs TRBV28 and TRBJ2-2, with 8 bases that match TRBD2. The CDR3 sequence is 17 residues long. Trimming took 3 bases from V and 6 from J; bases not matched to a gene: 12. Per the germline V gene, CDR1 is MDHEN and CDR2 is SYDVKM. The CDR3 DNA follows: TGTGCCAGCAGTTTTTTCAGAGCGGGAGATGTTGCCGGGGAGCTGTTTTTT. Protein product: CASSFFRAGDVAGELFF.